This T cell receptor (beta chain) was found in a study of molecular identifiers for immune sequencing clone quantification. Study-wide findings and caveats: In a background of about 1 million naive cells, spiked Jurkat TCR RNA from one cell was reportedly detectable. Under 1% of molecules in naive cells, but over 99% of effector molecules, belonged to clones above 20 RNA copies.

The CDR3 has 13 amino acids. CDR1 is SQVTM and CDR2 is ANQGSEA in the germline V gene. Trimming left V 5 bases short and J 3 bases short, with 14 bases between. TCRdb re-analysed the PCR reads in MiXCR, keeping a single row per CDR3 protein. The data contain 20,000 to 25,000 distinct CDR3 sequences, 17% of them seen just once; the ten biggest clones take up roughly 1%. Concerning this clonotype: Antigen specificity is unknown.

Sorted cells numbering about 20,000 to 1,000,000, with 10%, 30% or 50% RNA, yielded the naive CD8 libraries. Naive CD8 T cells were picked out by sorting for CD8+CD4-CCR7+CD45RA+. The chain is built from TRBV29-1 and TRBJ2-7; D not certain. The clonotype was recovered from a human donor in good health. Some libraries in this study had Jurkat cell RNA spiked in. The specimen was naive CD8+ T cells from blood, with Jurkat cell RNA spiked in. Indicated subset: FACS-sorted CD8+CD4-CCR7+CD45RA+ naive T cells. CDR3 residues: CSVQARDSYEQYF. The CDR3 DNA reads TGCAGCGTTCAAGCCAGAGATAGCTACGAGCAGTACTTC.